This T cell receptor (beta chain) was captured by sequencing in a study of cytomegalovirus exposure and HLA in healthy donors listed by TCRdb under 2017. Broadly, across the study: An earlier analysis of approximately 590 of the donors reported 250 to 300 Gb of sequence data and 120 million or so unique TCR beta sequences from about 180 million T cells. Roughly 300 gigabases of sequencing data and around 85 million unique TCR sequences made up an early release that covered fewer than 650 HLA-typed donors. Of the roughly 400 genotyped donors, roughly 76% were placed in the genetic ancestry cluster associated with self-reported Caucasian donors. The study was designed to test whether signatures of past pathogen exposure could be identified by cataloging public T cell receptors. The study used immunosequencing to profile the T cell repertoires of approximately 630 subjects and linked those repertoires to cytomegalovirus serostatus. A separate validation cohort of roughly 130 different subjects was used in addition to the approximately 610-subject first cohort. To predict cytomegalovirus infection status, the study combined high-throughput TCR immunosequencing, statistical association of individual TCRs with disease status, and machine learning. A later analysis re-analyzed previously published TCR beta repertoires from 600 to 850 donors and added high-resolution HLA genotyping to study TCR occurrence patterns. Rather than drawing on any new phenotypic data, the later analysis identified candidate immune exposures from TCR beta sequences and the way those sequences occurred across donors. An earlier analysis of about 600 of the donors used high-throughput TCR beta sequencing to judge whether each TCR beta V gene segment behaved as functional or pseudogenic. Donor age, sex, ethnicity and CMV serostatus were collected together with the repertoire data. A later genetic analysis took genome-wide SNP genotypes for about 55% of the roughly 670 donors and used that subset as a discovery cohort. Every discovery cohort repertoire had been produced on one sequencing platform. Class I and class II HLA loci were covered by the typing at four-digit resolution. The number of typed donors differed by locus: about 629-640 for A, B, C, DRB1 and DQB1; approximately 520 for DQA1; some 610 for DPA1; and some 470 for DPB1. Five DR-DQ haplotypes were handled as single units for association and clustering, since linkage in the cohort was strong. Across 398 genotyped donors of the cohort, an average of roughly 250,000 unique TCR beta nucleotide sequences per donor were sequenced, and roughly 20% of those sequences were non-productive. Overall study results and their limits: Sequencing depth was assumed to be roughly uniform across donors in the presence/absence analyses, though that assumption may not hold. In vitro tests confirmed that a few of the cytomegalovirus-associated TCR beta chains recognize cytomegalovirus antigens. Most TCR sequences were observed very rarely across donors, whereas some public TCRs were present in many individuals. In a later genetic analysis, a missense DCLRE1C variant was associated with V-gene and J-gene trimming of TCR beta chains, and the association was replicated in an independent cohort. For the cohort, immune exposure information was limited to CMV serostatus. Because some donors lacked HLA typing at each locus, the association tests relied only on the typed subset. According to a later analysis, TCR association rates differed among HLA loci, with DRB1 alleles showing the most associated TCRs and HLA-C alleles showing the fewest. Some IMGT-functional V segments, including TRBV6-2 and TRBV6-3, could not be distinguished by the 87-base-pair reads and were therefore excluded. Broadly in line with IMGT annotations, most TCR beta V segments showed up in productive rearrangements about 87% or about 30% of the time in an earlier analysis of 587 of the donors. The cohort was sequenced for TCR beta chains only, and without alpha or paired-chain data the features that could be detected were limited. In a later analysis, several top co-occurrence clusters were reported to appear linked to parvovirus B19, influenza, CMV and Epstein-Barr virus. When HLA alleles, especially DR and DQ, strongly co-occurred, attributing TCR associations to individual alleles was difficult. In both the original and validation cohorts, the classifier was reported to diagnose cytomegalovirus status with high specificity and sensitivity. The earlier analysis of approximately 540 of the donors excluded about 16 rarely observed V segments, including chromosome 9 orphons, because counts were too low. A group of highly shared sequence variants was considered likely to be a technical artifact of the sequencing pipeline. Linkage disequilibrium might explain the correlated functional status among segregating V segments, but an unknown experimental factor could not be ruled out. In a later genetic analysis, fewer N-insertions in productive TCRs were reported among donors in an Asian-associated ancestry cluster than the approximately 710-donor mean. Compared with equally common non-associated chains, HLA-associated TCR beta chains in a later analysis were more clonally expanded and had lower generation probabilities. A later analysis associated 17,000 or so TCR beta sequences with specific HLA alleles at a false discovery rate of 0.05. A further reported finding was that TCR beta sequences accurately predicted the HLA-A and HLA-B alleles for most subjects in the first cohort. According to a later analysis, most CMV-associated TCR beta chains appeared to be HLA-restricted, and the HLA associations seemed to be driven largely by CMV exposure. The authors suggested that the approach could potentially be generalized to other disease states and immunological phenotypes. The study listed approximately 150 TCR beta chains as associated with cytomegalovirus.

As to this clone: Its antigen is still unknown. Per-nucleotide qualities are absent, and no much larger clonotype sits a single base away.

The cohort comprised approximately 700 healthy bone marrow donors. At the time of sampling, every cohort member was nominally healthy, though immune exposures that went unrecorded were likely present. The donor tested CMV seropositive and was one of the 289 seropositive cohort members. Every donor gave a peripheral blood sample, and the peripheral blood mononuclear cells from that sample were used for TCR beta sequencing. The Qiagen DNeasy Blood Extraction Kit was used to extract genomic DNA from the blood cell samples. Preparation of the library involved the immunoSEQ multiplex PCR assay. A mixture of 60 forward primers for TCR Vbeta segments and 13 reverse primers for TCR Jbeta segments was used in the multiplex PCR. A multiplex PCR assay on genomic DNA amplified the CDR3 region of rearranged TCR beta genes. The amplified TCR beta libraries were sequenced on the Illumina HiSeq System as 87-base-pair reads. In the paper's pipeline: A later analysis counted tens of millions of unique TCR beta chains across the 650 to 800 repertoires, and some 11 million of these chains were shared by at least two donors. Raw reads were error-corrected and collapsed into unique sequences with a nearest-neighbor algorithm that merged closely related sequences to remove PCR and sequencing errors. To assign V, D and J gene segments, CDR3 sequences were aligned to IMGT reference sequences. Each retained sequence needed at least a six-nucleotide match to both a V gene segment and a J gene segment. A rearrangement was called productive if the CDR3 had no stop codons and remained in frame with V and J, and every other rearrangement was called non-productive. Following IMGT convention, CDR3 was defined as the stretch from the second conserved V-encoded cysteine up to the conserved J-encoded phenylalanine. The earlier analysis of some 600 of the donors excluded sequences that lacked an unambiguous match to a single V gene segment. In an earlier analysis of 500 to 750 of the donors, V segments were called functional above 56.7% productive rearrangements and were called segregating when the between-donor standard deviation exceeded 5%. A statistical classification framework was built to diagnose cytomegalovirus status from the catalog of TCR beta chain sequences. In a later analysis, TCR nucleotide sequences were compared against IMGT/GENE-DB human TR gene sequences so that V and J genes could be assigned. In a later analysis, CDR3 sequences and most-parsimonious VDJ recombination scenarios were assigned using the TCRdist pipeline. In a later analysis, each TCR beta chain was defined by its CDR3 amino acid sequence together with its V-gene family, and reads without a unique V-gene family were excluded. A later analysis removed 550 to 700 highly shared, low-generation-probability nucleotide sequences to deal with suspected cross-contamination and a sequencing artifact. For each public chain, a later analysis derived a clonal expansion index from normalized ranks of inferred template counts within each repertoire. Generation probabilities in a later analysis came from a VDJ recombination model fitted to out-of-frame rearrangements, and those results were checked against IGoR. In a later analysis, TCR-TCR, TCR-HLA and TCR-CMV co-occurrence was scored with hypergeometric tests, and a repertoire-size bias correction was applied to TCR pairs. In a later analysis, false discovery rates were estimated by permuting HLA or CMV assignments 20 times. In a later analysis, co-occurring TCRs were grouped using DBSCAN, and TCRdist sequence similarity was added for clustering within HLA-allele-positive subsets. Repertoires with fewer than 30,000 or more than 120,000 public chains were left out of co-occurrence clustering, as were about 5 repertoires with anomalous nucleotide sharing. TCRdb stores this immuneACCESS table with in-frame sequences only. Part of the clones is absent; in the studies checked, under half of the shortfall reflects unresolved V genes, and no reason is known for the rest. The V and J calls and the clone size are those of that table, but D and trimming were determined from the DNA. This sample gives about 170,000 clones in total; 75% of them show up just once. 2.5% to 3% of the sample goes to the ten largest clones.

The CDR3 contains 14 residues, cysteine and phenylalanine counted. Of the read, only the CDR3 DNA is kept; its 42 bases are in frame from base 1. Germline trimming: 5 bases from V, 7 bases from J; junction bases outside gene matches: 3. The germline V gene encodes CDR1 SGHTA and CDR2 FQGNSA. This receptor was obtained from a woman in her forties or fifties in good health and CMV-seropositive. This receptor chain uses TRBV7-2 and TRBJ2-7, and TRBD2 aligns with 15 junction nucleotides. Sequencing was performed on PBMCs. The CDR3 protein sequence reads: CASSEGLAGGEQYF. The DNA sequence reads TGTGCCAGCAGCGAGGGACTAGCGGGGGGAGAGCAGTACTTC.